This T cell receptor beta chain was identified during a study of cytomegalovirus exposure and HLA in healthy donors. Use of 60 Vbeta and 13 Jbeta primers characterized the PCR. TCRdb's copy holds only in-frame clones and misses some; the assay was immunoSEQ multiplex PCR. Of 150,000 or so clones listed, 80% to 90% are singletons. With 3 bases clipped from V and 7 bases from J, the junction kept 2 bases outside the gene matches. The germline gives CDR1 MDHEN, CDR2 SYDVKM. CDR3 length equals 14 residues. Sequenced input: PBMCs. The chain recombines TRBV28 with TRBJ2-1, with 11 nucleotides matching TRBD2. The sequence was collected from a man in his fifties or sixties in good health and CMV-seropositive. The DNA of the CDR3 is TGTGCCAGCAGTTTGGGACTAGCGGCGAATGAGCAGTTCTTC. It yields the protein CASSLGLAANEQFF.